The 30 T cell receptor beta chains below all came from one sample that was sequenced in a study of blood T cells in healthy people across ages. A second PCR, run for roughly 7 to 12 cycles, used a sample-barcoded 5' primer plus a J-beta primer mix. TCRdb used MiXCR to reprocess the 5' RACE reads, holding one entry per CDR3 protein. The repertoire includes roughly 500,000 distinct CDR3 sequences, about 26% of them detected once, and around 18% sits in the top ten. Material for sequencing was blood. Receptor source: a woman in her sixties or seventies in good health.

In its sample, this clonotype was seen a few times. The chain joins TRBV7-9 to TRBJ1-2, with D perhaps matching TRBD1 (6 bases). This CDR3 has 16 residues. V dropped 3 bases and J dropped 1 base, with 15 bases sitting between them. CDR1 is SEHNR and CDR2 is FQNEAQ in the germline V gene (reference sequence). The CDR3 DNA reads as TGTGCCAGCAGCTTCGCCTCGGGGGGGCTTAACTATGGCTACACCTTC. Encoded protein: CASSFASGGLNYGYTF.

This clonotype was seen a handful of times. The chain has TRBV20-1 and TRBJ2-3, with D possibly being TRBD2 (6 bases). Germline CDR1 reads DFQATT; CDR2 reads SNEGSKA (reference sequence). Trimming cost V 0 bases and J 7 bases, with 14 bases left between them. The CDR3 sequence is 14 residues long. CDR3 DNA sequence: TGCAGTGCTAGAGATAGGAGGGAGCCATATACGCAGTATTTT. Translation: CSARDRREPYTQYF.

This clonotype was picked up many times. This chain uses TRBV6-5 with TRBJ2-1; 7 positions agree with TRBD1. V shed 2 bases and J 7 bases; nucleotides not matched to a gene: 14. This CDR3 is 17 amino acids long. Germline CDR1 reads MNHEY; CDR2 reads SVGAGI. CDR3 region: CASSYRFRQGDRNEQFF. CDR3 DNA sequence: TGTGCCAGCAGTTACCGCTTCAGACAGGGTGATCGGAATGAGCAGTTCTTC.

CDR3 in DNA: TGCGCCAGCAGCTGGATGCCGGGACAGGGAAACTACGAGCAGTACTTC. Its translation: CASSWMPGQGNYEQYF. V and J are TRBV5-1 and TRBJ2-7; 9 bases are shared with TRBD1. CDR3 length: 16 amino acids. V was clipped by 3 bases and J by 3 bases; unmatched bases: 10. Germline CDR1 SGHRS, CDR2 YFSETQ.

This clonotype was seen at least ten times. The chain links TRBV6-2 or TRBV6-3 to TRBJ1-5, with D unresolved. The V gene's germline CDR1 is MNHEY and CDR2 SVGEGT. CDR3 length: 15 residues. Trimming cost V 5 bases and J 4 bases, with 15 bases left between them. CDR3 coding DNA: TGTGCCAGCAGTACCCCGGACGGGCGGAATCAGCCCCAGCATTTT. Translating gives CASSTPDGRNQPQHF.

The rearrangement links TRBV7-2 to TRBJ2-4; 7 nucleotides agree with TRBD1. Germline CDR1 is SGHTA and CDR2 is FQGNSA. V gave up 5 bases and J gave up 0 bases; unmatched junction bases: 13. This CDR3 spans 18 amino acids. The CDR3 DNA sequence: TGTGCCAGCAGCCGGGACAGCAGTCTGTCCTTAGCCAAAAACATTCAGTACTTC. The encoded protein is CASSRDSSLSLAKNIQYF. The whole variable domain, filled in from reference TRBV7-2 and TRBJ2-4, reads GAGVSQSPSNKVTEKGKDVELRCDPISGHTALYWYRQSLGQGLEFLIYFQGNSAPDKSGLPSDRFSAERTGGSVSTLTIQRTQQEDSAVYLCASSRDSSLSLAKNIQYFGAGTRLSVL.

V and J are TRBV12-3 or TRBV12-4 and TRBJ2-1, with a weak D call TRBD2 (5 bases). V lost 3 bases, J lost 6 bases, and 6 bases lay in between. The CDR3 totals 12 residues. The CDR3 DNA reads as TGTGCCAGCAGTTTTACTAGCAATGAGCAGTTCTTC. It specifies CASSFTSNEQFF.

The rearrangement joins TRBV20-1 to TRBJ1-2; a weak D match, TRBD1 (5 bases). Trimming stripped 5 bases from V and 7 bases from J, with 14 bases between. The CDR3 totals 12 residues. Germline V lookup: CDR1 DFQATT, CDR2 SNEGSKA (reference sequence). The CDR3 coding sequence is TGCAGTGCTCCCGGGGCACCCGGTGGCTACACCTTC. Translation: CSAPGAPGGYTF.

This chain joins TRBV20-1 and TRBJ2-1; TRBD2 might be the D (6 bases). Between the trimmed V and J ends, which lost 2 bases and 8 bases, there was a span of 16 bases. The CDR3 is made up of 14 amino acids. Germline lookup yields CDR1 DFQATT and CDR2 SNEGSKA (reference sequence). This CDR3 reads CSARTGLTYDEQFF. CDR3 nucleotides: TGCAGTGCTAGAACCGGACTAACGTATGATGAGCAGTTCTTC.

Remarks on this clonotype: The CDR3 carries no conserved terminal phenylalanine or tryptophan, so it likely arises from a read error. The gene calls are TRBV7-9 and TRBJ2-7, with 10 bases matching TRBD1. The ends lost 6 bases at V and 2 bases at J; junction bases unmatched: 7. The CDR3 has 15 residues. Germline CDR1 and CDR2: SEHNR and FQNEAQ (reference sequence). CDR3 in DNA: TGTGCCAGCAGTCGACAGGGGGCTTTCGCCTACGAGCAGTACTAC. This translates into CASSRQGAFAYEQYY.

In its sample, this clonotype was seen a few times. The CDR3, as DNA: TGTGCCAGCAGTTTATCGGGGTCCCGAGTGGGTAAACTGTTTTTT. It encodes CASSLSGSRVGKLFF. The gene calls are TRBV28 and TRBJ1-4; no definite D call. CDR1 is MDHEN and CDR2 is SYDVKM in the germline V gene. This CDR3 has 15 amino acids. Trimming stripped 1 base from V and 11 bases from J, with 17 bases between.

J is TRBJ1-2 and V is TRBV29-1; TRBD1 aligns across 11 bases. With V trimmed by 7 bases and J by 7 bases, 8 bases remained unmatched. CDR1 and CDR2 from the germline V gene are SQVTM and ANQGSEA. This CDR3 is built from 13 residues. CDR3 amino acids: CSAPGQGGGGYTF. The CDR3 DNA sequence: TGCAGCGCCCCGGGACAGGGGGGAGGTGGCTACACCTTC.

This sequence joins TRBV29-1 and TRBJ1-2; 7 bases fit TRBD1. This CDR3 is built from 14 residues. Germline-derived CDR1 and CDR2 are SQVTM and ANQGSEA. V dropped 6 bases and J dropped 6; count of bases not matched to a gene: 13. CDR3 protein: CSVRRETGIDGYTF. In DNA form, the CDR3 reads TGCAGCGTACGGAGGGAGACAGGGATTGATGGCTACACCTTC.

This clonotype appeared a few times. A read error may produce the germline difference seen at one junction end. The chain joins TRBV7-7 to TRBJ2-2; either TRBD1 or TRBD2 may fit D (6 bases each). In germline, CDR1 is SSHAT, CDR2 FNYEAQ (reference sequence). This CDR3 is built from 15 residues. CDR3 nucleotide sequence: TGTGCTAGCAGCTTAGCGAGGGGGGCCGGCGGGGAGCTGTTTTTT. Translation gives CASSLARGAGGELFF.

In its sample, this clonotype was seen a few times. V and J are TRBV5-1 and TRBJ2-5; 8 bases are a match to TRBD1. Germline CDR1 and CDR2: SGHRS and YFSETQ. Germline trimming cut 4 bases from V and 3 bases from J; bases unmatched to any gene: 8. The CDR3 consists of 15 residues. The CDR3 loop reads CASSPIPDREETQYF. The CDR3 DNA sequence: TGCGCCAGCAGCCCCATCCCGGACAGGGAAGAGACCCAGTACTTC.

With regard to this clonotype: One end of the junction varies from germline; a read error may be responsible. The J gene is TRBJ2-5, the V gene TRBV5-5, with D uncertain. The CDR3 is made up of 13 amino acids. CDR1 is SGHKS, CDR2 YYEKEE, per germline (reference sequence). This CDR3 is CTSSFEALGTQYF. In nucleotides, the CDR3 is TGTACCAGCAGCTTCGAGGCGCTCGGGACCCAGTACTTC.

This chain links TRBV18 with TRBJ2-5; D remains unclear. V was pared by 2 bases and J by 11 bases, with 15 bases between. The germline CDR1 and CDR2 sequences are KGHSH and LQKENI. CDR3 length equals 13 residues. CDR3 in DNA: TGTGCCAGCTCACCAAACGACGGATTCCAGCAGTACTTC. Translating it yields CASSPNDGFQQYF.

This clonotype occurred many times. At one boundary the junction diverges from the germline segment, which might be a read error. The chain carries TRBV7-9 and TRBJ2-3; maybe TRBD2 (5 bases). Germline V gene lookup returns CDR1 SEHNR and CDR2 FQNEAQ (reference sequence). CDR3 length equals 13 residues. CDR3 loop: CASSLGSADTQYF. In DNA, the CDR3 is TGTGCCAGCAGTTTAGGGAGCGCAGATACGCAGTATTTT.

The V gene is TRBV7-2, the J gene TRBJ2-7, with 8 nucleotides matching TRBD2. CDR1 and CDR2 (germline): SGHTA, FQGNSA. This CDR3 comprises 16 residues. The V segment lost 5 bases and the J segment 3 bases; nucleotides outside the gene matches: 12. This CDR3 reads CASSTRESGGLYEQYF. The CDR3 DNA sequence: TGTGCCAGCAGCACCCGGGAGAGCGGGGGACTCTACGAGCAGTACTTC.

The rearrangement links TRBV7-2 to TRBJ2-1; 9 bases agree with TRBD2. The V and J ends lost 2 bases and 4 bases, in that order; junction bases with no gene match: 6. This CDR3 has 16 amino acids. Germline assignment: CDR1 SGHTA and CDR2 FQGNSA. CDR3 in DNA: TGTGCCAGCAGCTTAATGCGGGGGGGCGGGTACAATGAGCAGTTCTTC. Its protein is CASSLMRGGGYNEQFF. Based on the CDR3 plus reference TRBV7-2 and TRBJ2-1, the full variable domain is GAGVSQSPSNKVTEKGKDVELRCDPISGHTALYWYRQSLGQGLEFLIYFQGNSAPDKSGLPSDRFSAERTGGSVSTLTIQRTQQEDSAVYLCASSLMRGGGYNEQFFGPGTRLTVL.

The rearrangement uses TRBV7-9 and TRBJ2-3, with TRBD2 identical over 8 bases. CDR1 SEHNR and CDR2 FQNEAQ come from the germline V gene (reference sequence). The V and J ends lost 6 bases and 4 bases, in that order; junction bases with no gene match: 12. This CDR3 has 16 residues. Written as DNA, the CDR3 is TGTGCCAGCAGTCTCTATCGGGGGGGCGAACCAGATACGCAGTATTTT. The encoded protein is CASSLYRGGEPDTQYF. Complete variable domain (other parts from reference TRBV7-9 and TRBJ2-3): DTGVSQNPRHKITKRGQNVTFRCDPISEHNRLYWYRQTLGQGPEFLTYFQNEAQLEKSRLLSDRFSAERPKGSFSTLEIQRTEQGDSAMYLCASSLYRGGEPDTQYFGPGTRLTVL.

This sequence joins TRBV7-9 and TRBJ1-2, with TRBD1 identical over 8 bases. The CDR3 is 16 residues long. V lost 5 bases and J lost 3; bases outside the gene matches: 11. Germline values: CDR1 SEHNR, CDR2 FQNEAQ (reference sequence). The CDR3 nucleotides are TGTGCCAGCAGCCTACGACGGACAGGGAAAGACTATGGCTACACCTTC. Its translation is CASSLRRTGKDYGYTF.

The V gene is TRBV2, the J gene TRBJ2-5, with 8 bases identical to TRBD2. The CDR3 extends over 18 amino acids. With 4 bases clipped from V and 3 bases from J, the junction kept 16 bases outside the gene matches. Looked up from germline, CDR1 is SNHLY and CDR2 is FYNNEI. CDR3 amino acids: CASSVLGSSAGAEETQYF. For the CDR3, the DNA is TGTGCCAGCAGTGTTCTGGGGTCCTCAGCGGGGGCCGAAGAGACCCAGTACTTC.

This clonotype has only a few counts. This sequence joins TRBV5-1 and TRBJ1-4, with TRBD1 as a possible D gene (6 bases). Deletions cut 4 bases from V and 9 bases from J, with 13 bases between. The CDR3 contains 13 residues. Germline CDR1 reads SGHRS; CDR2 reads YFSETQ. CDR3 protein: CASSHRDNKKLFF. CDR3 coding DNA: TGCGCCAGCAGCCACCGGGACAACAAAAAACTGTTTTTT.

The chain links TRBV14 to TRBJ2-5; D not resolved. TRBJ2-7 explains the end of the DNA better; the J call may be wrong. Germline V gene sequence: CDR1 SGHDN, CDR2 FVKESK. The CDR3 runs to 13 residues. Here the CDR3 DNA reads TGTGCCAGCAGCCCCCGGATTACCTACGAGCAGTACTTC. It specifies CASSPRITYEQYF.

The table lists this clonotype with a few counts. The CDR3 loop reads CASSEQYTEAFF. Here the CDR3 DNA reads TGTGCCAGCAGTGAACAATACACTGAAGCTTTCTTT. V gene TRBV6-2 or TRBV6-3 combines with J gene TRBJ1-1; no clear D. The CDR3 extends over 12 amino acids. Germline V gene data show CDR1 as MNHEY and CDR2 as SVGEGT. Trimming took 5 bases from V and 3 from J, leaving 7 bases between them.

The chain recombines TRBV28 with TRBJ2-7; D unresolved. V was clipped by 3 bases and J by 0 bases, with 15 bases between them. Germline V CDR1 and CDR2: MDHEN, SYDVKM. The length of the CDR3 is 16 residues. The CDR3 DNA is TGTGCCAGCAGTTTCACCTTGGCTCACCTCTCCTACGAGCAGTACTTC. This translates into CASSFTLAHLSYEQYF.

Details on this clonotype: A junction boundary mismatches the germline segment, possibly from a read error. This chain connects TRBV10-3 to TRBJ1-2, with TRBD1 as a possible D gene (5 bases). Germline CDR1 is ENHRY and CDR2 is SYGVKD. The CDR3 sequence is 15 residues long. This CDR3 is CAISERGPAKYGYTF. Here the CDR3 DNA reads TGTGCCATCAGTGAACGGGGCCCGGCTAAATATGGCTACACCTTC.

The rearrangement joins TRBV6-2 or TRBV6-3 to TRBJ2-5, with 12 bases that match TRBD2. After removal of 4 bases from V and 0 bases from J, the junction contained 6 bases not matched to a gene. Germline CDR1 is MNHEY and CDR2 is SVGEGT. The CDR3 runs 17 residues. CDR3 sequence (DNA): TGTGCCAGCAGTTCCAGGACTAGCGGGGTGTACCAAGAGACCCAGTACTTC. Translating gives CASSSRTSGVYQETQYF.

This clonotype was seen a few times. The CDR3 here is CATQIMGHEETQYF. Written as DNA, the CDR3 is TGTGCCACCCAAATCATGGGACATGAGGAGACCCAGTACTTC. The chain couples TRBV7-9 to TRBJ2-1, with D tentatively TRBD1 (6 bases). The DNA matches TRBJ2-5 better at its end, which makes the J call doubtful. Germline loops: CDR1 SEHNR, CDR2 FQNEAQ (reference sequence). The length of the CDR3 is 14 residues.